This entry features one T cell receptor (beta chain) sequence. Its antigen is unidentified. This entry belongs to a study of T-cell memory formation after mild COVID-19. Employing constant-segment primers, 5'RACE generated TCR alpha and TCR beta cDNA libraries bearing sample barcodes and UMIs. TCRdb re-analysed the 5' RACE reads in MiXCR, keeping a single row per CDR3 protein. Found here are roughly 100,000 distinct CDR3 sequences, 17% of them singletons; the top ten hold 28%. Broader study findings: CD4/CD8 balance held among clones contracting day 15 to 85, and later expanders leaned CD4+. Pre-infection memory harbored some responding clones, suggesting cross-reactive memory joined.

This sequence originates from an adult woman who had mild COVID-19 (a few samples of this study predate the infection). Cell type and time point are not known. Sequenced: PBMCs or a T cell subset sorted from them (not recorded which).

DNA for the CDR3: TGTGCCAGCACCCCGGGACAGGGTGGAGACGAGCAGTACTTC. It encodes CASTPGQGGDEQYF. The rearrangement uses TRBV6-5 and TRBJ2-7; 9 bases are shared with TRBD1. The CDR3 is 14 residues long. The germline V gene has CDR1 MNHEY and CDR2 SVGAGI. The V and J ends lost 7 bases and 5 bases, in that order; junction bases with no gene match: 9.